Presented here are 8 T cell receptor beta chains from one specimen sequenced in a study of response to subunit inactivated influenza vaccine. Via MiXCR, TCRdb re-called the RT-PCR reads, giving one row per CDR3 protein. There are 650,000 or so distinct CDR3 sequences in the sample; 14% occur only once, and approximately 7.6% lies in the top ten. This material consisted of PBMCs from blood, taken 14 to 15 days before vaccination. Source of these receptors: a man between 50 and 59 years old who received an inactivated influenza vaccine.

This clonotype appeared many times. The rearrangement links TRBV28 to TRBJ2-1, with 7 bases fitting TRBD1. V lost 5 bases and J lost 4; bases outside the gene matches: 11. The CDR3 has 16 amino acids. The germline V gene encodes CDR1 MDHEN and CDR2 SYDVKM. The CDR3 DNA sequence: TGTGCCAGCAGTAGGGGATCTGGGACAGAGTACAATGAGCAGTTCTTC. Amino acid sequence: CASSRGSGTEYNEQFF.

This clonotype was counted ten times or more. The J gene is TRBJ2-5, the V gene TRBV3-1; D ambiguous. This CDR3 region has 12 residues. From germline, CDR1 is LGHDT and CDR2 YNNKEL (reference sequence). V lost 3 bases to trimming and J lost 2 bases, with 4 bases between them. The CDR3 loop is CASSHGQETQYF. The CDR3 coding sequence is TGTGCCAGCAGCCACGGACAAGAGACCCAGTACTTC.

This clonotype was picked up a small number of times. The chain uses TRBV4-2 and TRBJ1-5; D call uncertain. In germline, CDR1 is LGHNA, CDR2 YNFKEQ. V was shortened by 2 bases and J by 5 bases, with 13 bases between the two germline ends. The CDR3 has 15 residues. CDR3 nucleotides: TGTGCCAGCAGCCAAATGGGGAGGGCCGATCAGCCCCAGCATTTT. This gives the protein CASSQMGRADQPQHF.

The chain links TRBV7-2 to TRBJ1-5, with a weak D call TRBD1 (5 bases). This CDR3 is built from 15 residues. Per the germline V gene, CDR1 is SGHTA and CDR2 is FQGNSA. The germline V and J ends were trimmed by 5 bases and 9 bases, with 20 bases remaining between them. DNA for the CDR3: TGTGCCAGCAGCCGCGGGACGGCTGAATCAGGGCCCCAGCATTTT. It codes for CASSRGTAESGPQHF.

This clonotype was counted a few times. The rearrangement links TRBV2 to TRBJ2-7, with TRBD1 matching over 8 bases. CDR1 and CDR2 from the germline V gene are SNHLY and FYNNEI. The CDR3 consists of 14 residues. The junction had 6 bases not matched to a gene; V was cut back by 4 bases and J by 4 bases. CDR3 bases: TGTGCCAGCAGTGTAGAGGGACAGGTATACGAGCAGTACTTC. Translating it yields CASSVEGQVYEQYF.

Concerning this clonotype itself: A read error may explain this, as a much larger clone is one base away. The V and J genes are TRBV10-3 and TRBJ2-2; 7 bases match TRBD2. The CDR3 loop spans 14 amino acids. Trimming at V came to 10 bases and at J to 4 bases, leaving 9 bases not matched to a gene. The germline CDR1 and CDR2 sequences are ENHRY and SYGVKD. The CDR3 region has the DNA TGTGCCACGGCGCGGGAGTATGCCACCGGGGAGCTGTTTTTT. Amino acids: CATAREYATGELFF.

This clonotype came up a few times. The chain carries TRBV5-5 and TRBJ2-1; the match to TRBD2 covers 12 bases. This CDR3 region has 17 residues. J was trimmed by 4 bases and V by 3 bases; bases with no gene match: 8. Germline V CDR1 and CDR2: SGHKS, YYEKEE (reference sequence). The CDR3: CASSSSFTSGGYNEQFF. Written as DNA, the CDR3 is TGTGCCAGCAGCTCAAGTTTTACTAGCGGGGGGTACAATGAGCAGTTCTTC.

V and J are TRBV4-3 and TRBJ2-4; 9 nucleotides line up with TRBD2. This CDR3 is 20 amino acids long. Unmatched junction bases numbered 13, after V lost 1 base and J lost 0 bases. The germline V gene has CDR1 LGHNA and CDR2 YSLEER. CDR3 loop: CASSQVMWRGGVIAKNIQYF. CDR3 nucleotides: TGCGCCAGCAGCCAAGTCATGTGGCGGGGGGGCGTTATAGCCAAAAACATTCAGTACTTC.